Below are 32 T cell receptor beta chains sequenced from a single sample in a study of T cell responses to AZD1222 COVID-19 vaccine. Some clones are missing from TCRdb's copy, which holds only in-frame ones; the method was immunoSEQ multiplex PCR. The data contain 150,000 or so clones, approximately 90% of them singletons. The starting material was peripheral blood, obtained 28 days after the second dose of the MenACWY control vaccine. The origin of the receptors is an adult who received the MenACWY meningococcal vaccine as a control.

In nucleotides, the CDR3 is TGTGCCTGGAGTCAAGGGAACACTGAAGCTTTCTTT. As protein: CAWSQGNTEAFF. The V gene is TRBV30, the J gene TRBJ1-1; D is ambiguous. V lost 2 bases, J lost 1 base, and 5 bases lay in between. Germline assignment: CDR1 GTSNPN and CDR2 SVGIG (reference sequence). The CDR3 extends over 12 amino acids.

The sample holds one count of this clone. CDR3 DNA: TGTGCCAGCAGAGGGACAGGAATGATGAACACTGAAGCTTTCTTT. This sequence encodes CASRGTGMMNTEAFF. The chain has TRBV28 and TRBJ1-1; 8 nucleotides align to TRBD1. Germline V gene sequence: CDR1 MDHEN, CDR2 SYDVKM. J lost 0 bases, V lost 6 bases, and 6 bases had no gene match. The CDR3 contains 15 residues. The complete variable domain, with remaining parts taken from reference TRBV28 and TRBJ1-1, reads DVKVTQSSRYLVKRTGEKVFLECVQDMDHENMFWYRQDPGLGLRLIYFSYDVKMKEKGDIPEGYSVSREKKERFSLILESASTNQTSMYLCASRGTGMMNTEAFFGQGTRLTVV.

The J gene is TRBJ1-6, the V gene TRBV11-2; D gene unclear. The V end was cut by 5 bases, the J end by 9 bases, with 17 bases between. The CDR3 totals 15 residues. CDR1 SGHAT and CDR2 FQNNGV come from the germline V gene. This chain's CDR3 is CASSRDGEWGSPLHF. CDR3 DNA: TGTGCCAGCAGCCGAGACGGGGAGTGGGGTTCACCCCTCCACTTT.

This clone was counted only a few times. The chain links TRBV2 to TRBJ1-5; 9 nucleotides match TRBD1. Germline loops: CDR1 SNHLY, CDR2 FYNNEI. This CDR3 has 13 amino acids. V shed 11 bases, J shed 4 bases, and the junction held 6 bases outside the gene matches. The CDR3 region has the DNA TGTGCCTGCCGGGACAGGGCTAATCAGCCCCAGCATTTT. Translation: CACRDRANQPQHF.

CDR3: CAISESQGHGYTF. In nucleotides, the CDR3 is TGTGCCATCAGTGAGTCACAGGGCCATGGCTACACCTTC. The rearrangement uses TRBV10-3 and TRBJ1-2, with D perhaps matching TRBD1 (6 bases). With 0 bases removed from V and 6 bases from J, the gap between germline ends came to 8 bases. The CDR3 is 13 residues long. CDR1 is ENHRY, CDR2 SYGVKD, per germline.

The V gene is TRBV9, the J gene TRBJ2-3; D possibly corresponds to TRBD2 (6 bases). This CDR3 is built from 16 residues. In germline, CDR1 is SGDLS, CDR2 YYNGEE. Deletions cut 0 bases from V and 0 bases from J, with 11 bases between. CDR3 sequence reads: CASSVEAGISTDTQYF. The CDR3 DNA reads TGTGCCAGCAGCGTAGAGGCGGGAATTAGCACAGATACGCAGTATTTT.

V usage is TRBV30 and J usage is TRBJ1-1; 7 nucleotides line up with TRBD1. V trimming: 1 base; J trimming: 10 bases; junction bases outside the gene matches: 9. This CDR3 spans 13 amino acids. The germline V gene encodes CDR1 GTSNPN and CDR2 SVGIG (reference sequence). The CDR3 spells CAWSAHRGAGAFF. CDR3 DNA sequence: TGTGCCTGGAGTGCCCACAGGGGAGCAGGAGCTTTCTTT.

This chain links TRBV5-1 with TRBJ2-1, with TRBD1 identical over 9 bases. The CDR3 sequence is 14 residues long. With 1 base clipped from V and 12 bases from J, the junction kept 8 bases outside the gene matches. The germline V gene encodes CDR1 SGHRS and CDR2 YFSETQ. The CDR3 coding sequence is TGCGCCAGCAGCTTGAGGCCGGGACAGGGTCGGCAGTTCTTC. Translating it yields CASSLRPGQGRQFF.

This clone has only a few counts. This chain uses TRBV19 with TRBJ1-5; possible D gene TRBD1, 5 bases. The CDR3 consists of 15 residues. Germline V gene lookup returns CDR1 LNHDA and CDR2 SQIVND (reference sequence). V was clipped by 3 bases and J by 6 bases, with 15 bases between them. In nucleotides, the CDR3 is TGTGCCAGTAGTATGGGGGGAGGGTTCGCTCAGCCCCAGCATTTT. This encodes CASSMGGGFAQPQHF.

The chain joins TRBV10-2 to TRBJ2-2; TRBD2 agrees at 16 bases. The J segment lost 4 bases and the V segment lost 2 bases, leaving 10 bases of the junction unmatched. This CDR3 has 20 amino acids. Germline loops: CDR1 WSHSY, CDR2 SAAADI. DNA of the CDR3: TGCGCCAGCAGTGAGCCTCCGGGACTAGCGGGAGGGCCGGGCACCGGGGAGCTGTTTTTT. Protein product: CASSEPPGLAGGPGTGELFF.

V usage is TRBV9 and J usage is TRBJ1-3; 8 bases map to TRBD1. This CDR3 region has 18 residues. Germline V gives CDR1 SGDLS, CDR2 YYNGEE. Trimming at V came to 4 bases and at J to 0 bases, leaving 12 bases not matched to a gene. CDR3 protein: CASSRAGTGQSSGNTIYF. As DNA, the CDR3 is TGTGCCAGCAGCCGAGCCGGGACAGGTCAAAGCTCTGGAAACACCATATATTTT.

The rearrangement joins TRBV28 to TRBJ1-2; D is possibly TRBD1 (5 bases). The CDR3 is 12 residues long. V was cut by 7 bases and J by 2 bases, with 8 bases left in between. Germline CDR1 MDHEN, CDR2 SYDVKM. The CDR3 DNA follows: TGTGCCAGCACGGGGGGAAACTATGGCTACACCTTC. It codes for CASTGGNYGYTF.

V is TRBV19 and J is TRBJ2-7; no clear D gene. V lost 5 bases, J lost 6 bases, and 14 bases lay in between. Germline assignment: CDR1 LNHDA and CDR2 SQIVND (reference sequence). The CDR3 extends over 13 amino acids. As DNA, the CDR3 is TGTGCCAGTAGTCTGATTTCTCCCGGCGAGCAGTACTTC. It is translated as CASSLISPGEQYF.

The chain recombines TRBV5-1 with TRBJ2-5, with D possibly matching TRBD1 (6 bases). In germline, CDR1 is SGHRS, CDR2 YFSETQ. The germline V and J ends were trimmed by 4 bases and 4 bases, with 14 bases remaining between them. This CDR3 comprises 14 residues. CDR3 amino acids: CASSLTTGPETQYF. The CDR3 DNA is TGCGCCAGCAGCCTGACGACAGGCCCAGAGACCCAGTACTTC.

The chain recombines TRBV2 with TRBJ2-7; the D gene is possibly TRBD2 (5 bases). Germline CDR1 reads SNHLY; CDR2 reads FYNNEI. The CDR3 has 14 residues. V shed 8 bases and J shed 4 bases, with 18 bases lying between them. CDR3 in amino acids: CASSGRSKLYEQYF. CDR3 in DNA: TGTGCCAGCTCGGGAAGGTCTAAACTATACGAGCAGTACTTC.

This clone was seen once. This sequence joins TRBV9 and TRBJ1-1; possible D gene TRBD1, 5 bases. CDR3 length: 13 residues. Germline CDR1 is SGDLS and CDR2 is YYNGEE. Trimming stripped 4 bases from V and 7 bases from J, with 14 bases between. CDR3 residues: CASSPVAGVEAFF. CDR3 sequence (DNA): TGTGCCAGCAGCCCTGTGGCGGGGGTTGAAGCTTTCTTT.

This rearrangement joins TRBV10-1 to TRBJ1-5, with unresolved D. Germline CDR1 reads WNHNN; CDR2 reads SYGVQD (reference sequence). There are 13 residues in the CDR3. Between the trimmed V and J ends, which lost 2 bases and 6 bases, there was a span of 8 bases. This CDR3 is CASSEGGLQPQHF. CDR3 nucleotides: TGCGCCAGCAGTGAGGGCGGGCTTCAGCCCCAGCATTTT.

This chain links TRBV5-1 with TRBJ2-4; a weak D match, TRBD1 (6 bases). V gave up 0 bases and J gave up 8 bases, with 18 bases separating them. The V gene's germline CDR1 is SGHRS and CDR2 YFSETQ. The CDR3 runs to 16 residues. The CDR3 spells CASSLAGTLPGDIQYF. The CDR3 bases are TGCGCCAGCAGCTTGGCCGGAACGCTCCCAGGGGACATTCAGTACTTC.

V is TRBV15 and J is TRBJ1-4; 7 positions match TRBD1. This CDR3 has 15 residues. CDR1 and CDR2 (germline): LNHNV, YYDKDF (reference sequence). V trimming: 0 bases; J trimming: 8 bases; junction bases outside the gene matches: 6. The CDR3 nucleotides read TGTGCCACCAGCAGAGAAAATTCGGGACAGGAAAAACTGTTTTTT. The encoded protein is CATSRENSGQEKLFF.

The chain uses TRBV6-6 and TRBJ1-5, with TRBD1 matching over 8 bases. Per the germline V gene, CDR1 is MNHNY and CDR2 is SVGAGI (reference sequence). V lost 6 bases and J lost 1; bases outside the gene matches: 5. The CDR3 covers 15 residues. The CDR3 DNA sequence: TGTGCCAGCAGCCCGGGACAGGTGAGCAATCAGCCCCAGCATTTT. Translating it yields CASSPGQVSNQPQHF.

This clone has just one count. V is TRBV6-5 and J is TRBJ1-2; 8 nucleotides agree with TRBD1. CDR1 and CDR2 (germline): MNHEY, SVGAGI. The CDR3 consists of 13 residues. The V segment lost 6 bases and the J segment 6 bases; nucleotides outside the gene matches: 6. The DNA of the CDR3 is TGTGCCAGCAGACCCACAGGGGGAAATGGCTACACCTTC. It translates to CASRPTGGNGYTF.

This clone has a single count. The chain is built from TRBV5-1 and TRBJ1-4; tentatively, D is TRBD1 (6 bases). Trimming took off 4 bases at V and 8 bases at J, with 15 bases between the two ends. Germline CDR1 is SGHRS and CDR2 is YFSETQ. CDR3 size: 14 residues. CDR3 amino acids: CASSSTTGREKLFF. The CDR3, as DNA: TGCGCCAGCAGCAGTACGACAGGTCGGGAAAAACTGTTTTTT.

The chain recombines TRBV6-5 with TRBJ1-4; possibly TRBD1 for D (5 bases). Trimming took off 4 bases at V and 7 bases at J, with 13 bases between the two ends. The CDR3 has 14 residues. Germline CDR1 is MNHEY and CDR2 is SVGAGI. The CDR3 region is CASSSQEMSEKLFF. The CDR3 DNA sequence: TGTGCCAGCAGTTCACAGGAGATGAGTGAAAAACTGTTTTTT.

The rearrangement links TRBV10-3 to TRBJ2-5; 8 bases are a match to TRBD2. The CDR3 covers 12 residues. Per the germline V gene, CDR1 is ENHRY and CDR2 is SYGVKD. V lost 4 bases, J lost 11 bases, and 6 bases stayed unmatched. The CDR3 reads CAISAGREVQYF. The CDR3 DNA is TGTGCCATCAGTGCCGGGAGGGAGGTACAGTACTTC.

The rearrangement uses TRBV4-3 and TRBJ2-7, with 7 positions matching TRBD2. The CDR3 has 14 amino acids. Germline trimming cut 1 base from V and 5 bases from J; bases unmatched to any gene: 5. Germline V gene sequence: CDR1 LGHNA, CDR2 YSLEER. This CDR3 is CASSQAGGRHEQYF. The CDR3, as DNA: TGCGCCAGCAGCCAAGCGGGAGGTAGGCACGAGCAGTACTTC.

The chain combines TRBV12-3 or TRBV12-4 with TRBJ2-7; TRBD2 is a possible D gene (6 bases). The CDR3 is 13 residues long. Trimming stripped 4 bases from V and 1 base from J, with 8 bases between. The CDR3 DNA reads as TGTGCCAGCAGTTCCCGGGAGTCCTACGAGCAGTACTTC. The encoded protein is CASSSRESYEQYF.

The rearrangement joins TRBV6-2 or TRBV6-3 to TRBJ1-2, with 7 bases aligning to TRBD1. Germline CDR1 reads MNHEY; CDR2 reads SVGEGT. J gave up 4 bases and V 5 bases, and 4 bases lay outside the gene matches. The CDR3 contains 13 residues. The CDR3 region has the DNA TGTGCCAGCAGTAACAGACAGGGCTATGGCTACACCTTC. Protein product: CASSNRQGYGYTF.

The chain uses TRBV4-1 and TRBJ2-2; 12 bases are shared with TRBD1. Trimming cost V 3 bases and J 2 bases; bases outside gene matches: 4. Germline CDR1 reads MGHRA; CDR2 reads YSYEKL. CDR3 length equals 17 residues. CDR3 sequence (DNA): TGCGCCAGCAGCCACCGGGACAGGGGGCGAAACACCGGGGAGCTGTTTTTT. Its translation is CASSHRDRGRNTGELFF.

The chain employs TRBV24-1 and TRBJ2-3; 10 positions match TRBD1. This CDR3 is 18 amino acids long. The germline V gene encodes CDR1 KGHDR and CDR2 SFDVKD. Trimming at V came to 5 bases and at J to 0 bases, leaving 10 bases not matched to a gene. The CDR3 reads CATSVGDRGLISTDTQYF. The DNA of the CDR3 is TGTGCCACCAGTGTGGGGGACAGGGGTTTAATAAGCACAGATACGCAGTATTTT.

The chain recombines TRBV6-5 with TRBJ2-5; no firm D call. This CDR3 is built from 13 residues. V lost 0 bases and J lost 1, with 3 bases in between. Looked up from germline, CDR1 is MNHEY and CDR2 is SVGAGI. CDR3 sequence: CASSYSSQETQYF. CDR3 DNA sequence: TGTGCCAGCAGTTACTCGAGCCAAGAGACCCAGTACTTC.

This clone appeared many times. CDR3 in amino acids: CASPRAGRQAGELFF. The DNA for the CDR3 is TGTGCCAGTCCGCGAGCGGGGAGACAGGCCGGGGAGCTGTTTTTT. The chain employs TRBV7-9 and TRBJ2-2, with D perhaps matching TRBD2 (7 bases). Trimming left V 9 bases short and J 6 bases short, with 20 bases between. The CDR3 length is 15 residues. Germline CDR1 is SEHNR and CDR2 is FQNEAQ (reference sequence).

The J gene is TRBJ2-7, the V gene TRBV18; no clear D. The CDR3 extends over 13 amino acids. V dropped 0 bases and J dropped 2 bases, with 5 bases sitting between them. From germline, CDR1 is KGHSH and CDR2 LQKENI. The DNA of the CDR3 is TGTGCCAGCTCACCACCGGAAACCTACGAGCAGTACTTC. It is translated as CASSPPETYEQYF.